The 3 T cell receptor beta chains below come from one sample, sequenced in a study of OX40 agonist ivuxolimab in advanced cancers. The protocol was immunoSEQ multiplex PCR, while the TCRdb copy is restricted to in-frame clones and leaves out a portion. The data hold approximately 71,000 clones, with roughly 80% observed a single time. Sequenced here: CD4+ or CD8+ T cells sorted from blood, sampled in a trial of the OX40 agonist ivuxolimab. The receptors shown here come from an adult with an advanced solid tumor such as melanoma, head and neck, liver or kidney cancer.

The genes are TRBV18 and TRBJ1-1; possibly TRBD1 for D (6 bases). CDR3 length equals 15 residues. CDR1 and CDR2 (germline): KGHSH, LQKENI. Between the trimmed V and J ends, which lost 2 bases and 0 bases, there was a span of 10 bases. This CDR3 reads CASSPGQILNTEAFF. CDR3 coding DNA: TGTGCCAGCTCACCAGGACAGATCCTGAACACTGAAGCTTTCTTT.

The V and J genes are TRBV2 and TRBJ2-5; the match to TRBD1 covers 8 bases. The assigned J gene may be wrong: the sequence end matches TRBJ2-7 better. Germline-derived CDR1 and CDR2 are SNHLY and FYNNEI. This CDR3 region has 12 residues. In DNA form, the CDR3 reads TGTGCCAGCGGACAGGGTCCCTACGAGCAGTACTTC. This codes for CASGQGPYEQYF.

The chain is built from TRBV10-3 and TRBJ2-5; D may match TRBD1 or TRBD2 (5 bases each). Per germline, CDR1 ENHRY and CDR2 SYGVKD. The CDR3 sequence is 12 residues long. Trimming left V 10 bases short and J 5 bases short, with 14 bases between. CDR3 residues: CATTEGWETQYF. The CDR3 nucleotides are TGTGCCACGACAGAGGGGTGGGAGACCCAGTACTTC.